What follows are 24 T cell receptor beta chains derived from one specimen sequenced in a study of T cell responses to AZD1222 COVID-19 vaccine. TCRdb's copy holds only in-frame clones and misses some; the assay was immunoSEQ multiplex PCR. The table has 150,000 to 190,000 clones, around 86% seen once. This material consisted of peripheral blood, taken 28 days after the second AZD1222 dose. The receptor source for this set is an adult who received the AZD1222 COVID-19 vaccine.

V and J are TRBV4-3 and TRBJ1-4; 9 bases match TRBD1. V lost 3 bases, J lost 11 bases, and 7 bases stayed unmatched. CDR3 length equals 14 residues. The V gene's germline CDR1 is LGHNA and CDR2 YSLEER. CDR3 protein: CASSQTDRGGKLFF. The DNA of the CDR3 is TGCGCCAGCAGCCAGACGGACAGGGGTGGGAAACTGTTTTTT.

This clone came up once. The chain couples TRBV4-2 to TRBJ2-7, with TRBD1 matching 9 bases. From germline, CDR1 is LGHNA and CDR2 YNFKEQ. The junction had 6 bases not matched to a gene; V was cut back by 1 base and J by 5 bases. The CDR3 runs to 15 residues. The CDR3 region is CASSQVQDRGHEQYF. Here the CDR3 DNA reads TGTGCCAGCAGCCAAGTACAGGACAGGGGCCACGAGCAGTACTTC.

The genes are TRBV5-4 and TRBJ2-1, with 7 positions matching TRBD1. V lost 0 bases, J lost 0 bases, and 3 bases stayed unmatched. The germline gives CDR1 SGHNT, CDR2 YYREEE (reference sequence). There are 16 residues in the CDR3. This chain's CDR3 is CASSLEGQSSYNEQFF. The CDR3 coding sequence is TGTGCCAGCAGCTTGGAGGGACAGAGCTCCTACAATGAGCAGTTCTTC. Looking up the rest from reference TRBV5-4 and TRBJ2-1 gives the full variable domain: ETGVTQSPTHLIKTRGQQVTLRCSSQSGHNTVSWYQQALGQGPQFIFQYYREEENGRGNFPPRFSGLQFPNYSSELNVNALELDDSALYLCASSLEGQSSYNEQFFGPGTRLTVL.

The chain employs TRBV5-4 and TRBJ2-1, with D tentatively TRBD2 (6 bases). Trimming took off 2 bases at V and 6 bases at J, with 15 bases between the two ends. Germline CDR1 is SGHNT and CDR2 is YYREEE (reference sequence). The CDR3 has 15 residues. This chain's CDR3 is CASSFGEWRGNEQFF. CDR3 DNA: TGTGCCAGCAGCTTTGGGGAGTGGCGGGGCAATGAGCAGTTCTTC. Full variable domain (rest looked up from reference TRBV5-4 and TRBJ2-1): ETGVTQSPTHLIKTRGQQVTLRCSSQSGHNTVSWYQQALGQGPQFIFQYYREEENGRGNFPPRFSGLQFPNYSSELNVNALELDDSALYLCASSFGEWRGNEQFFGPGTRLTVL.

The chain joins TRBV11-2 to TRBJ2-1, with a tentative D call TRBD2 (5 bases). The CDR3 sequence is 15 residues long. Looked up from germline, CDR1 is SGHAT and CDR2 is FQNNGV. Trimming took 2 bases from V and 3 from J, leaving 11 bases between them. As DNA, the CDR3 is TGTGCCAGCAGCTTAAGGACTGGAAACTACAATGAGCAGTTCTTC. It encodes CASSLRTGNYNEQFF.

This chain links TRBV14 with TRBJ2-7; the D gene is possibly TRBD2 (6 bases). V lost 1 base and J lost 6, with 13 bases in between. Germline CDR1 and CDR2: SGHDN and FVKESK. This CDR3 has 14 residues. In DNA, the CDR3 is TGTGCCAGCAGCCAAGTTCCGGGAGCGGGCGAGCAGTACTTC. It codes for CASSQVPGAGEQYF.

Only a few counts were recorded for this clone. The junction shows a germline mismatch at one end, possibly a read error. V is TRBV29-1 and J is TRBJ2-1, with 7 nucleotides matching TRBD2. This CDR3 comprises 11 residues. Germline-derived CDR1 and CDR2 are SQVTM and ANQGSEA. CDR3 sequence: CSFQSPGLLLF. For the CDR3, the DNA is TGCAGTTTTCAATCGCCGGGACTACTTCTCTTC.

V is TRBV28 and J is TRBJ2-5; maybe TRBD2 (5 bases). V lost 5 bases to trimming and J lost 4 bases, with 14 bases between them. Germline assignment: CDR1 MDHEN and CDR2 SYDVKM. The CDR3 consists of 14 residues. CDR3 sequence reads: CASSAPGIAETQYF. The DNA for the CDR3 is TGTGCCAGCAGTGCCCCGGGAATCGCAGAGACCCAGTACTTC.

This chain links TRBV11-2 with TRBJ2-6, with D unclear. V was shortened by 3 bases and J by 2 bases, with 8 bases between the two germline ends. This CDR3 is 15 amino acids long. Germline CDR1 reads SGHAT; CDR2 reads FQNNGV. The CDR3 spells CASSLGFPGANVLTF. The CDR3 bases are TGTGCCAGCAGCTTGGGATTTCCTGGGGCCAACGTCCTGACTTTC.

V and J are TRBV9 and TRBJ2-7; 9 bases match TRBD1. The V gene's germline CDR1 is SGDLS and CDR2 YYNGEE. The ends lost 4 bases at V and 3 bases at J; junction bases unmatched: 5. The CDR3 sequence is 14 residues long. The CDR3 protein is CASSLRTGDYEQYF. The CDR3 DNA is TGTGCCAGCAGCCTTCGGACAGGGGACTACGAGCAGTACTTC.

This CDR3 reads CASRPLSEQYF. The CDR3 DNA follows: TGTGCCAGCAGACCCCTATCGGAGCAGTACTTC. The genes are TRBV6-5 and TRBJ2-7; D remains ambiguous. Trimming removed 6 bases from V and 7 bases from J, with 10 bases in between. The V gene's germline CDR1 is MNHEY and CDR2 SVGAGI. The CDR3 has 11 residues.

The chain uses TRBV9 and TRBJ2-1; D is perhaps TRBD1 or TRBD2 (5 bases each). The ends were cut back, 2 bases at V and 6 bases at J, with 12 bases in the middle. Germline V gene data show CDR1 as SGDLS and CDR2 as YYNGEE. This CDR3 spans 14 amino acids. Written as DNA, the CDR3 is TGTGCCAGCAGCGTTCGTCCGGGACCCAATGAGCAGTTCTTC. The encoded protein is CASSVRPGPNEQFF. Full variable domain (missing parts from reference TRBV9 and TRBJ2-1): DSGVTQTPKHLITATGQRVTLRCSPRSGDLSVYWYQQSLDQGLQFLIQYYNGEERAKGNILERFSAQQFPDLHSELNLSSLELGDSALYFCASSVRPGPNEQFFGPGTRLTVL.

This chain joins TRBV24-1 and TRBJ1-5; D call uncertain. V lost 4 bases and J 1 base, leaving 13 bases between the germline ends. This CDR3 has 16 amino acids. CDR1 and CDR2 from the germline V gene are KGHDR and SFDVKD. The CDR3 sequence is CATSEGRIGSNQPQHF. CDR3 sequence (DNA): TGTGCCACCAGTGAAGGACGGATAGGGAGCAATCAGCCCCAGCATTTT.

This clone was observed a single time. The chain carries TRBV7-2 and TRBJ2-4, with TRBD2 matching 10 bases. Germline CDR1 is SGHTA and CDR2 is FQGNSA. CDR3 length equals 17 residues. The V segment lost 2 bases and the J segment 0 bases; nucleotides outside the gene matches: 4. The CDR3 region has the DNA TGTGCCAGCAGCTTAAGGACTAGCGGAATAGCCAAAAACATTCAGTACTTC. Translating gives CASSLRTSGIAKNIQYF.

The chain joins TRBV25-1 to TRBJ1-4, with 9 bases lining up with TRBD1. Per germline, CDR1 MGHDK and CDR2 SYGVNS. V was clipped by 5 bases and J by 4 bases; unmatched bases: 8. This CDR3 is 16 amino acids long. CDR3 loop: CASSQQGARVNEKLFF. The CDR3 bases are TGTGCCAGCAGTCAACAGGGGGCTCGGGTTAATGAAAAACTGTTTTTT.

The chain joins TRBV10-1 to TRBJ1-5; D remains unclear. Germline V lookup: CDR1 WNHNN, CDR2 SYGVQD (reference sequence). Between the trimmed V and J ends, which lost 10 bases and 6 bases, there was a span of 4 bases. The length of the CDR3 is 9 residues. The CDR3 spells CAKPQPQHF. The CDR3 DNA follows: TGCGCCAAACCTCAGCCCCAGCATTTT.

This clone occurred once. The chain uses TRBV5-1 and TRBJ2-5; D remains ambiguous. The CDR3 is 11 residues long. CDR1 and CDR2 from the germline V gene are SGHRS and YFSETQ. V lost 1 base, J lost 3 bases, and 1 base lay in between. Here the CDR3 DNA reads TGCGCCAGCAGCTTGAAAGAGACCCAGTACTTC. Translating it yields CASSLKETQYF.

The rearrangement links TRBV7-3 to TRBJ1-1, with TRBD1 as a possible D gene (6 bases). Germline CDR1 SGHTA, CDR2 FQGTGA. The CDR3 sequence is 14 residues long. V dropped 2 bases and J dropped 5 bases, with 12 bases sitting between them. The CDR3 protein is CASSLWRGPTEAFF. As DNA, the CDR3 is TGTGCCAGCAGCTTATGGCGGGGGCCAACTGAAGCTTTCTTT.

The table lists this clone with a count of one. V and J are TRBV14 and TRBJ1-3; D gene ambiguous. V lost 0 bases, J lost 8 bases, and 2 bases lay in between. Looked up from germline, CDR1 is SGHDN and CDR2 is FVKESK. CDR3 length: 11 residues. CDR3 sequence: CASSQDYTIYF. The DNA of the CDR3 is TGTGCCAGCAGCCAAGACTACACCATATATTTT.

Only one count was recorded for this clone. This sequence joins TRBV6-5 and TRBJ1-5, with D unresolved. The CDR3 extends over 13 amino acids. The V and J ends lost 8 bases and 0 bases respectively, with 8 bases between them. In germline, CDR1 is MNHEY, CDR2 SVGAGI. CDR3 amino acids: CASWGVSNQPQHF. CDR3 nucleotide sequence: TGTGCCAGCTGGGGTGTTAGCAATCAGCCCCAGCATTTT.

The V gene is TRBV7-2, the J gene TRBJ2-1; 11 bases fit TRBD2. The junction had 10 bases not matched to a gene; V was cut back by 10 bases and J by 8 bases. The CDR3 extends over 14 amino acids. CDR1 is SGHTA, CDR2 FQGNSA, per germline. CDR3 residues: CATSIAGGPHEQFF. The CDR3, as DNA: TGTGCCACCTCTATAGCGGGAGGGCCCCATGAGCAGTTCTTC.

This clone was seen just once. The chain recombines TRBV3-1 (or the pseudogene TRBV3-2) with TRBJ2-1, with unresolved D. Per germline, CDR1 LGHDT and CDR2 YNNKEL (reference sequence). The CDR3 consists of 15 residues. V was cut by 4 bases and J by 0 bases, with 10 bases left in between. The DNA of the CDR3 is TGTGCCAGCAGCCCTTCGGACCGCTCCTACAATGAGCAGTTCTTC. It is translated as CASSPSDRSYNEQFF.

This chain links TRBV11-2 with TRBJ2-5; 10 bases line up with TRBD1. Losses at the gene ends were 3 bases for V and 5 bases for J; bases not matched to a gene: 6. This CDR3 comprises 15 residues. Germline V lookup: CDR1 SGHAT, CDR2 FQNNGV. As DNA, the CDR3 is TGTGCCAGCAGCTTGGACAGGGGGGTCCGGGAGACCCAGTACTTC. As protein: CASSLDRGVRETQYF.

This chain joins TRBV19 and TRBJ1-5, with D uncertain. This CDR3 region has 16 residues. Germline lookup yields CDR1 LNHDA and CDR2 SQIVND (reference sequence). With 2 bases removed from V and 0 bases from J, the gap between germline ends came to 11 bases. The DNA of the CDR3 is TGTGCCAGTAGTATAAAGGGAGGCGGTAGCAATCAGCCCCAGCATTTT. It codes for CASSIKGGGSNQPQHF.